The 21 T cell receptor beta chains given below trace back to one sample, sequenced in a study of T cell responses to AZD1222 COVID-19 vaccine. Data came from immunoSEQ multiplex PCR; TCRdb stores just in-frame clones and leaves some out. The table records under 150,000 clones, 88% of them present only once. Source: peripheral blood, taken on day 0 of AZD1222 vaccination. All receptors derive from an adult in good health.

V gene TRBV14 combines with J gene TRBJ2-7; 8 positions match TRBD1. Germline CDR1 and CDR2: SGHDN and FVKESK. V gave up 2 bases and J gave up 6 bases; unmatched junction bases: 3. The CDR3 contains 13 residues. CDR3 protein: CASSQRTGFEQYF. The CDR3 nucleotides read TGTGCCAGCAGCCAACGGACAGGGTTCGAGCAGTACTTC.

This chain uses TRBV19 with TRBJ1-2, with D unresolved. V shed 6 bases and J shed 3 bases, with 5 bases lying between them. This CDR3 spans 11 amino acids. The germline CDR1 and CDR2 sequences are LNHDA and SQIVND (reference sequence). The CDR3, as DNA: TGTGCCAGTAGCCGATACTATGGCTACACCTTC. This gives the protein CASSRYYGYTF.

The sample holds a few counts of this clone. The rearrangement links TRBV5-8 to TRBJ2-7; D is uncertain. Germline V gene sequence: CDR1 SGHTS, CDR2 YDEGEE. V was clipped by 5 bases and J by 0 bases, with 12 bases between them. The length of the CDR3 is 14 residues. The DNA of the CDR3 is TGTGCCAGCAGTCTTCGGTCCTCCTCCTACGAGCAGTACTTC. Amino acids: CASSLRSSSYEQYF.

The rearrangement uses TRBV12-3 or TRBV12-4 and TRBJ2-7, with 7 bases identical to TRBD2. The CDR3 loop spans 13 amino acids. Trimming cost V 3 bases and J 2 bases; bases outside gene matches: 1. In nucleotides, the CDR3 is TGTGCCAGCAGTTTCGGGACTACCTACGAGCAGTACTTC. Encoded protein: CASSFGTTYEQYF.

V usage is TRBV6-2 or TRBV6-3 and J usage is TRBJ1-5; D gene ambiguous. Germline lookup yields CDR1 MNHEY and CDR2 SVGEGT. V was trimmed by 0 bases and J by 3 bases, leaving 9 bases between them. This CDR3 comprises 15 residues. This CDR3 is CASSYSRHNNQPQHF. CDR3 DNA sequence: TGTGCCAGCAGTTACTCAAGGCACAACAATCAGCCCCAGCATTTT.

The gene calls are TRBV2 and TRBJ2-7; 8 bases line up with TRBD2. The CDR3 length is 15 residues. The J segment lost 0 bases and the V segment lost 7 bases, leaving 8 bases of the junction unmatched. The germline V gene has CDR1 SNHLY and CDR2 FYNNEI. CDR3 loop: CASKVGGDSSYEQYF. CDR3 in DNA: TGTGCCAGCAAAGTCGGGGGGGATAGCTCCTACGAGCAGTACTTC.

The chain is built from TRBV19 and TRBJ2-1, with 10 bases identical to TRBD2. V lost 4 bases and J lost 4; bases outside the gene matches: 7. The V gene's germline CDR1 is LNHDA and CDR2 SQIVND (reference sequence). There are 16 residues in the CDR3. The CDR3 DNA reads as TGTGCCAGTAGTAGTCCGCTAGCGGGAGAATACAATGAGCAGTTCTTC. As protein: CASSSPLAGEYNEQFF.

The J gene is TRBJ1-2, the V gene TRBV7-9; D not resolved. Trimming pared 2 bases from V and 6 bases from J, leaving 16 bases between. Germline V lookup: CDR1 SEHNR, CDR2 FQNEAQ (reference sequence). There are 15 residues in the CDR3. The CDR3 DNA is TGTGCCAGCAGCTTATCCCCAAAGGCATTACATGGCTACACCTTC. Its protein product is CASSLSPKALHGYTF.

The DNA of the CDR3 is TGTGCCAGCAGTACCGGGGGGGATGAGCAGTTCTTC. Its protein product is CASSTGGDEQFF. The J gene is TRBJ2-1, the V gene TRBV28; 8 bases line up with TRBD2. V lost 5 bases, J lost 8 bases, and 2 bases stayed unmatched. The CDR3 covers 12 residues. Germline V CDR1 and CDR2: MDHEN, SYDVKM.

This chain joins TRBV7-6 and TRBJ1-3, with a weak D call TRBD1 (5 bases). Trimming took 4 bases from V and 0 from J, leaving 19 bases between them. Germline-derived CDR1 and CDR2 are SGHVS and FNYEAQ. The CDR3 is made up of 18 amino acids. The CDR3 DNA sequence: TGTGCCAGCAGCTCCTTCGGCGGGGGGGTCGTCTCTGGAAACACCATATATTTT. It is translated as CASSSFGGGVVSGNTIYF.

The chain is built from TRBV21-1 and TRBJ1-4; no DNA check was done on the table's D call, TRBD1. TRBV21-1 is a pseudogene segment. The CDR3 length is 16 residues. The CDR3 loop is CASSKGADGRNEKLFF. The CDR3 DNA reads TGTGCCAGCAGCAAAGGGGCTGACGGCCGAAATGAAAAACTGTTTTTT.

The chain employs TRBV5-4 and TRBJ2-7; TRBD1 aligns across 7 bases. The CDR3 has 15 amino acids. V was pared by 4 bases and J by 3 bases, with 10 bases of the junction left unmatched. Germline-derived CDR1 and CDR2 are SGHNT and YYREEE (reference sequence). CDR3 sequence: CASSRTWDRSYEQYF. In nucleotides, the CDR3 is TGTGCCAGCAGCCGGACGTGGGACAGAAGCTACGAGCAGTACTTC.

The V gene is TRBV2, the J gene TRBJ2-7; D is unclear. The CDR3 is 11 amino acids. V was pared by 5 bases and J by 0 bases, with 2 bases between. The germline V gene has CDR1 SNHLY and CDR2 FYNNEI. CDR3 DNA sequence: TGTGCCAGCAGTTACTCCTACGAGCAGTACTTC. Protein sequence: CASSYSYEQYF.

Written as DNA, the CDR3 is TGTGCCAGCAGTCCCCGGACAGGGGCTGGAAACACCATATATTTT. Translated, it gives CASSPRTGAGNTIYF. The chain has TRBV2 and TRBJ1-3, with 9 bases that match TRBD1. CDR1 is SNHLY, CDR2 FYNNEI, per germline. V shed 5 bases and J 2 bases; nucleotides not matched to a gene: 4. The CDR3 is 15 amino acids.

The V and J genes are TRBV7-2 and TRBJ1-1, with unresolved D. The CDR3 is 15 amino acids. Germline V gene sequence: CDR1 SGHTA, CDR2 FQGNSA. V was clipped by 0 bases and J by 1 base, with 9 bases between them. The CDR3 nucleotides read TGTGCCAGCAGCTTAGCTTTGGGGAGGAACACTGAAGCTTTCTTT. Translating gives CASSLALGRNTEAFF.

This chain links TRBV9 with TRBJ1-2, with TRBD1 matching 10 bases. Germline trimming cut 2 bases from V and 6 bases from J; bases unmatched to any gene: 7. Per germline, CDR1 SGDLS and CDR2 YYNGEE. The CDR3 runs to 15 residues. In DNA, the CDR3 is TGTGCCAGCAGCGTGGGTGGCGGGACAGGGGATGGCTACACCTTC. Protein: CASSVGGGTGDGYTF.

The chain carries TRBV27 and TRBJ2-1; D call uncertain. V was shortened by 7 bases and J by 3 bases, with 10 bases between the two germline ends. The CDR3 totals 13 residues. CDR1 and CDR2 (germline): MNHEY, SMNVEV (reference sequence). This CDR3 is CASTRTGYNEQFF. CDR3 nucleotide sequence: TGTGCCAGCACCCGGACGGGCTACAATGAGCAGTTCTTC.

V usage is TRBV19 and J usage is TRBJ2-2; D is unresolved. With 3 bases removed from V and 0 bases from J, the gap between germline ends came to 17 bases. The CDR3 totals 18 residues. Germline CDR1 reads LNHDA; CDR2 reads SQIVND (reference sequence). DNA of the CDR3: TGTGCCAGTAGTATCGATCCCCTGGGCCCGACGAACACCGGGGAGCTGTTTTTT. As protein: CASSIDPLGPTNTGELFF.

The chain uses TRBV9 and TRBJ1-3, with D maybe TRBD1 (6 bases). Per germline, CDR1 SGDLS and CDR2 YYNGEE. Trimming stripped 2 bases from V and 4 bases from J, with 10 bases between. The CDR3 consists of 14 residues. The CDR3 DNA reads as TGTGCCAGCAGCGTGAGGGGGGAAGGAAACACCATATATTTT. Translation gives CASSVRGEGNTIYF.

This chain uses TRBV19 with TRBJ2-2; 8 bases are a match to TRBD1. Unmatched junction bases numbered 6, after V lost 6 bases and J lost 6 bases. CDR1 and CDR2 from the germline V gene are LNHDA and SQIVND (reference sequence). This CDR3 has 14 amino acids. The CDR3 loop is CASRGTGLPGELFF. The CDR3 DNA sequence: TGTGCCAGTAGGGGGACAGGACTCCCCGGGGAGCTGTTTTTT.

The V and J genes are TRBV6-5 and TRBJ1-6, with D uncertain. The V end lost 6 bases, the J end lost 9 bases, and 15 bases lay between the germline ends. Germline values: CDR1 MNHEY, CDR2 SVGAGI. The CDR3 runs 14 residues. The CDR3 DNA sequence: TGTGCCAGCAGACCCCGGTTGGAGGGTTCACCCCTCCACTTT. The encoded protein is CASRPRLEGSPLHF.